The source of this T cell receptor beta chain is a study of radiation and T cells in renal cell carcinoma. At the level of the study: Nephrectomy followed 15 Gy stereotactic body radiation by 4 weeks.

Study-wide findings and caveats: Pretreatment tumor biopsies were lacking, so baseline clonotypes are unknown. From baseline, blood top tumor clonotypes peaked at 2 weeks post-radiation.

The germline V gene has CDR1 SGHRS and CDR2 YFSETQ. Trimming removed 4 bases from V and 2 bases from J; junction bases left unmatched: 9. This CDR3 contains 16 residues. Noted time point: blood 2 weeks post-SBRT. Stated treatment: 15 Gy SBRT to primary tumor, nephrectomy 4 weeks later. The patient's renal cell carcinoma had clear cell pathology. Some clones are missing from TCRdb's copy, which holds only in-frame ones; the method was immunoSEQ multiplex PCR. Of about 65,000 clones listed, around 78% were seen once; the top ten hold roughly 7%. This clone occurred once. Its antigen is not known. The TCR sequence derives from a man aged 60-69 years with renal cell carcinoma. Specimen: blood, collected from a patient whose treatment included radiotherapy and nephrectomy. The gene calls are TRBV5-1 and TRBJ1-3; 7 bases match TRBD1. The DNA for the CDR3 is TGCGCCAGCAGCAGCGCAGGGGGGTTCACTGGAAACACCATATATTTT. Residues: CASSSAGGFTGNTIYF.